The 18 T cell receptor beta chains below all came from one sample that was sequenced in a study of T-cell reconstitution after alpha-beta-depleted transplantation in children. Unique molecular identifiers tagged the TCRbeta library. From the PCR reads, TCRdb called clonotypes with MiXCR, one entry per CDR3 protein. The sample lists hundreds of thousands of distinct CDR3 sequences; roughly 14% were seen once. Sequencing used PBMCs, obtained before TCRalphabeta/CD19-depleted stem cell transplant. The receptors stem from a girl aged 2-10 years with congenital amegakaryocytic thrombocytopenia, due to receive a stem cell transplant.

On this clonotype: This may arise from a read error, as a much more abundant clone is one base away. This chain uses TRBV29-1 with TRBJ2-3; the D call may be TRBD1 or TRBD2 (5 bases each). CDR3 length equals 12 residues. Germline V CDR1 and CDR2: SQVTM, ANQGSEA. The CDR3 region is CSASGTEDTQSF. The DNA for the CDR3 is TGCAGCGCTTCCGGGACCGAAGATACGCAGTCTTTT.

This clonotype has at least ten counts. V gene TRBV10-3 combines with J gene TRBJ1-4; D perhaps matches TRBD1 (6 bases). Between the trimmed V and J ends, which lost 5 bases and 6 bases, there was a span of 13 bases. Germline loops: CDR1 ENHRY, CDR2 SYGVKD. This CDR3 comprises 14 residues. The CDR3 region is CAISRSGGHEKLFF. The DNA of the CDR3 is TGTGCCATCAGTCGTTCCGGGGGCCATGAAAAACTGTTTTTT.

There are many counts of this clonotype. The chain links TRBV20-1 to TRBJ2-2; TRBD2 is a possible D gene (5 bases). The CDR3 contains 13 residues. V gave up 2 bases and J gave up 3 bases, with 7 bases separating them. Per germline, CDR1 DFQATT and CDR2 SNEGSKA (reference sequence). Written as DNA, the CDR3 is TGCAGTGCTAGACGGCGGGACACCGGGGAGCTGTTTTTT. It encodes CSARRRDTGELFF.

The genes are TRBV6-6 and TRBJ1-6, with D perhaps TRBD1 (6 bases). V lost 7 bases to trimming and J lost 9 bases, with 13 bases between them. Per the germline V gene, CDR1 is MNHNY and CDR2 is SVGAGI (reference sequence). The CDR3 runs 13 residues. CDR3 in amino acids: CASNPGQLSPLHF. In nucleotides, the CDR3 is TGTGCCAGCAACCCCGGACAGCTTTCACCCCTCCACTTT.

This clonotype showed up many times. This chain uses TRBV6-5 with TRBJ1-4; possible D gene TRBD1, 6 bases. The CDR3 totals 16 residues. The germline V gene has CDR1 MNHEY and CDR2 SVGAGI. V gave up 0 bases and J gave up 5 bases, with 13 bases separating them. CDR3 region: CASSYSSDRRNEKLFF. The CDR3 DNA sequence: TGTGCCAGCAGTTACTCTTCGGACAGACGAAATGAAAAACTGTTTTTT.

There are a few counts of this clonotype. The chain joins TRBV7-6 to TRBJ2-5, with D perhaps matching TRBD2 (5 bases). This CDR3 region has 12 residues. V lost 6 bases to trimming and J lost 5 bases, with 10 bases between them. Germline CDR1 reads SGHVS; CDR2 reads FNYEAQ. The CDR3 region has the DNA TGTGCCAGCAGGTCCAGGAGGGAGACCCAGTACTTC. The encoded protein is CASRSRRETQYF. Combining the CDR3 with reference TRBV7-6 and TRBJ2-5 gives the whole variable domain GAGVSQSPRYKVTKRGQDVALRCDPISGHVSLYWYRQALGQGPEFLTYFNYEAQQDKSGLPNDRFSAERPEGSISTLTIQRTEQRDSAMYRCASRSRRETQYFGPGTRLLVL.

This clonotype was counted ten times or more. V gene TRBV20-1 combines with J gene TRBJ2-7; D may be TRBD2 (6 bases). Germline CDR1 reads DFQATT; CDR2 reads SNEGSKA (reference sequence). This CDR3 is built from 16 residues. Trimming pared 0 bases from V and 3 bases from J, leaving 18 bases between. CDR3 DNA: TGCAGTGCTAGAGATCGGAGGGGCAGTCCCTTCTACGAGCAGTACTTC. Its protein is CSARDRRGSPFYEQYF.

This clonotype was counted between two and nine times. The rearrangement links TRBV5-5 to TRBJ2-5; 7 bases fit TRBD2. Germline assignment: CDR1 SGHKS and CDR2 YYEKEE (reference sequence). V dropped 0 bases and J dropped 4; count of bases not matched to a gene: 9. The CDR3 extends over 16 amino acids. Written as DNA, the CDR3 is TGTGCCAGCAGCTTGGCACACATCCAGCGGGGAGAGACCCAGTACTTC. Amino acids: CASSLAHIQRGETQYF.

The CDR3 sequence: CASRETPSGFNEQFF. The CDR3 nucleotides are TGTGCCAGCAGGGAAACCCCTAGCGGATTCAATGAGCAGTTCTTC. The genes are TRBV2 and TRBJ2-1, with 7 bases identical to TRBD2. There are 15 residues in the CDR3. The germline gives CDR1 SNHLY, CDR2 FYNNEI. V lost 6 bases and J lost 6; bases outside the gene matches: 11. The full variable domain, completed using reference TRBV2 and TRBJ2-1, is EPEVTQTPSHQVTQMGQEVILRCVPISNHLYFYWYRQILGQKVEFLVSFYNNEISEKSEIFDDQFSVERPDGSNFTLKIRSTKLEDSAMYFCASRETPSGFNEQFFGPGTRLTVL.

This clonotype was observed a handful of times. The chain recombines TRBV7-3 with TRBJ2-3; 13 bases fit TRBD2. V shed 5 bases, J shed 6 bases, and the junction held 8 bases outside the gene matches. CDR1 is SGHTA, CDR2 FQGTGA, per germline. The CDR3 is 16 amino acids. As DNA, the CDR3 is TGTGCCAGCAGCACGGGACTAGCGGGATATGCGGATACGCAGTATTTT. It encodes CASSTGLAGYADTQYF.

The J gene is TRBJ2-2, the V gene TRBV6-2 or TRBV6-3; a weak D match, TRBD2 (5 bases). Germline lookup yields CDR1 MNHEY and CDR2 SVGEGT. Trimming stripped 4 bases from V and 2 bases from J, with 17 bases between. CDR3 length equals 17 residues. CDR3 nucleotides: TGTGCCAGCAGTTCCCGGTTCAACGGGAAAAACACCGGGGAGCTGTTTTTT. This encodes CASSSRFNGKNTGELFF.

This clonotype was picked up a small number of times. The chain joins TRBV23-1 to TRBJ2-7, with 8 bases identical to TRBD2. Being an ORF, TRBV23-1 has a function that is uncertain. V gave up 0 bases and J gave up 2 bases; unmatched junction bases: 6. CDR3 length: 16 amino acids. The CDR3: CASSQSKAGDPYEQYF. CDR3 nucleotides: TGCGCCAGCAGTCAATCGAAAGCGGGAGACCCCTACGAGCAGTACTTC.

This clonotype was recorded many times. This chain joins TRBV20-1 and TRBJ2-7; D remains unclear. In germline, CDR1 is DFQATT, CDR2 SNEGSKA (reference sequence). The CDR3 extends over 14 amino acids. V was pared by 1 base and J by 1 base, with 11 bases between. CDR3 loop: CSARGMAFSYEQYF. The CDR3 DNA reads TGCAGTGCTAGAGGGATGGCTTTTTCCTACGAGCAGTACTTC.

The chain uses TRBV20-1 and TRBJ1-1; no firm D call. Deletions cut 0 bases from V and 7 bases from J, with 12 bases between. The germline gives CDR1 DFQATT, CDR2 SNEGSKA (reference sequence). The CDR3 totals 13 residues. CDR3 coding DNA: TGCAGTGCTAGAGACTCGCGGGCAGGTGAAGCTTTCTTT. Translation gives CSARDSRAGEAFF.

Turning to this clonotype: This may be a read error, as it is one base from a much larger clone. The J gene is TRBJ2-1, the V gene TRBV10-3; 8 bases agree with TRBD2. Germline CDR1 reads ENHRY; CDR2 reads SYGVKD. The length of the CDR3 is 17 residues. CDR3 sequence (DNA): TGTGCCTTCAGTGAGCGACCCACTAGCGGAGCGTACAATGAGCAGTTCTTC. Translating it yields CAFSERPTSGAYNEQFF.

There are many counts of this clonotype. The rearrangement joins TRBV5-1 to TRBJ2-3, with D tentatively TRBD1 (6 bases). Germline assignment: CDR1 SGHRS and CDR2 YFSETQ. V was clipped by 6 bases and J by 1 base, with 15 bases between them. The CDR3 runs to 15 residues. As DNA, the CDR3 is TGCGCCAGCACCATGGGGGACACCGGCACAGATACGCAGTATTTT. Amino acids: CASTMGDTGTDTQYF.

This clonotype was seen ten or more times. The V and J genes are TRBV29-1 and TRBJ2-1, with D hard to call. The ends were cut back, 6 bases at V and 5 bases at J, with 11 bases in the middle. Germline V gene sequence: CDR1 SQVTM, CDR2 ANQGSEA. This CDR3 comprises 12 residues. The CDR3 spells CSVARTNNEQFF. As DNA, the CDR3 is TGCAGCGTCGCGCGGACCAACAATGAGCAGTTCTTC.

This clonotype was recorded many times. The gene calls are TRBV5-1 and TRBJ2-7; D gene ambiguous. This CDR3 region has 13 residues. Germline CDR1 and CDR2: SGHRS and YFSETQ. Trimming cost V 5 bases and J 5 bases, with 14 bases left between them. The CDR3 loop is CASRREERNEQYF. The DNA of the CDR3 is TGCGCCAGCAGAAGAGAGGAAAGGAACGAGCAGTACTTC.